What follows describes a single TCR beta chain. Its antigen is unknown. The primer mix had 60 Vbeta and 13 Jbeta primers. Only in-frame clones appear in the TCRdb table, and some are missing; sequencing was by immunoSEQ multiplex PCR. The top ten clones hold approximately 0.97% of a sample with approximately 140,000 clones, roughly 79% of them seen once. This entry comes from a study of cytomegalovirus exposure and HLA in healthy donors. General study findings and limits: In vitro experiments confirmed that three CMV-associated chains were specific for CMV antigens. For presence/absence analyses, sequencing depth was assumed to be roughly uniform across donors. The analysis excluded some indistinguishable V segments, including TRBV6-2 and TRBV6-3.

Trimming cost V 4 bases and J 4 bases, with 21 bases left between them. The CDR3 extends over 16 amino acids. CDR1 is SGHRS, CDR2 YFSETQ, per germline. The chain has TRBV5-1 and TRBJ2-7; possible D gene TRBD1, 6 bases. This TCR was recovered from a man between 18 and 35 years old in good health and CMV-seronegative. Source material: PBMCs. This CDR3 is CASSPWRTAQDYEQYF. CDR3 coding DNA: TGCGCCAGCAGCCCCTGGAGGACAGCCCAAGATTACGAGCAGTACTTC.